Listed here are 21 T cell receptor beta chains from one sample, sequenced in a study of blood T cell repertoires in COVID-19. Some clones are missing from TCRdb's copy, which holds only in-frame ones; the method was immunoSEQ multiplex PCR. This repertoire shows approximately 390,000 clones, 88% found once; its top ten account for approximately 2.1%. The specimen sequenced was PBMCs or T cells enriched from blood (not recorded which). The receptors derive from a woman between 40 and 50 years old with acute COVID-19.

This chain joins TRBV28 and TRBJ1-6; D remains ambiguous. The CDR3 runs 15 residues. Per germline, CDR1 MDHEN and CDR2 SYDVKM. Trimming took 2 bases from V and 7 from J, leaving 12 bases between them. CDR3 DNA sequence: TGTGCCAGCAGTTTAGCCGGTGTTTCAAATTCACCCCTCCACTTT. This translates into CASSLAGVSNSPLHF.

V usage is TRBV9 and J usage is TRBJ2-1; the match to TRBD2 covers 10 bases. Trimming cost V 3 bases and J 7 bases; bases outside gene matches: 7. Germline CDR1 SGDLS, CDR2 YYNGEE. The CDR3 is 15 residues long. CDR3 DNA sequence: TGTGCCAGCAGCGCGACCGGGACTAGCGAGAATGAGCAGTTCTTC. Protein: CASSATGTSENEQFF.

In this sample, this clone turned up once. The V gene is TRBV10-1, the J gene TRBJ2-3; 8 nucleotides line up with TRBD2. Trimming took 7 bases from V and 3 from J; bases not matched to a gene: 24. Germline loops: CDR1 WNHNN, CDR2 SYGVQD (reference sequence). The CDR3 is 20 amino acids. In DNA form, the CDR3 reads TGCGCCAGCATCACTTGCCGGGTTGCCTGTAGCGGGGATACGACAGATACGCAGTATTTT. Translated, it gives CASITCRVACSGDTTDTQYF.

V usage is TRBV7-2 and J usage is TRBJ2-1; TRBD2 might be the D (6 bases). V was clipped by 4 bases and J by 0 bases, with 16 bases between them. The CDR3 runs 17 residues. Germline CDR1 and CDR2: SGHTA and FQGNSA. CDR3 protein: CASSSRLGLFSYNEQFF. CDR3 nucleotide sequence: TGTGCCAGCAGCTCGAGACTAGGTCTTTTCTCCTACAATGAGCAGTTCTTC.

The rearrangement joins TRBV7-2 to TRBJ1-2; unclear D gene. The CDR3 is 13 amino acids. Germline CDR1 and CDR2: SGHTA and FQGNSA. V was shortened by 3 bases and J by 0 bases, with 5 bases between the two germline ends. The DNA of the CDR3 is TGTGCCAGCAGCTTCACAGCTAACTATGGCTACACCTTC. Translating it yields CASSFTANYGYTF.

This chain links TRBV15 with TRBJ1-3; 8 positions match TRBD1. The germline V gene has CDR1 LNHNV and CDR2 YYDKDF (reference sequence). The CDR3 covers 15 residues. Unmatched junction bases numbered 3, after V lost 4 bases and J lost 1 base. The CDR3 is CATSTRQGSGNTIYF. The CDR3 bases are TGTGCCACCAGCACCAGACAGGGGTCTGGAAACACCATATATTTT.

This sequence joins TRBV19 and TRBJ1-4, with D perhaps TRBD1 (5 bases). Germline CDR1 and CDR2: LNHDA and SQIVND (reference sequence). Trimming removed 1 base from V and 7 bases from J, with 13 bases in between. This CDR3 has 15 amino acids. This CDR3 is CASSIVEVGGEKLFF. The CDR3 DNA follows: TGTGCCAGTAGTATAGTTGAGGTGGGGGGTGAAAAACTGTTTTTT.

The chain has TRBV3-1 (or the pseudogene TRBV3-2) and TRBJ2-2; TRBD1 aligns across 8 bases. The V gene's germline CDR1 is LGHDT and CDR2 YNNKEL (reference sequence). The CDR3 consists of 15 residues. V lost 3 bases, J lost 7 bases, and 7 bases stayed unmatched. CDR3 sequence reads: CASSQGDRGGGELFF. The CDR3 DNA reads as TGTGCCAGCAGCCAGGGTGACAGGGGTGGCGGGGAGCTGTTTTTT.

The chain carries TRBV19 and TRBJ2-7, with 7 positions matching TRBD1. From germline, CDR1 is LNHDA and CDR2 SQIVND (reference sequence). V shed 5 bases, J shed 10 bases, and the junction held 5 bases outside the gene matches. There are 11 residues in the CDR3. The CDR3 spells CASSVDRDQYF. The CDR3 nucleotides read TGTGCCAGTAGTGTCGACAGGGATCAGTACTTC.

The chain couples TRBV10-3 to TRBJ2-3; 13 positions match TRBD2. Germline values: CDR1 ENHRY, CDR2 SYGVKD. CDR3 length: 16 residues. The trim removed 4 bases at V and 4 bases at J, leaving 5 bases unmatched. CDR3 protein: CAISVTSGGASDTQYF. The CDR3, as DNA: TGTGCCATCAGTGTCACTAGCGGGGGGGCCTCAGATACGCAGTATTTT.

The chain uses TRBV27 and TRBJ2-2, with D hard to call. V lost 3 bases to trimming and J lost 4 bases, with 15 bases between them. The length of the CDR3 is 16 residues. The germline CDR1 and CDR2 sequences are MNHEY and SMNVEV (reference sequence). The CDR3 nucleotides are TGTGCCAGCAGTTTGTACAACAGCCCCACCACCGGGGAGCTGTTTTTT. This encodes CASSLYNSPTTGELFF.

The CDR3 nucleotides read TGTGCCAGTAGCCGGGACAACATGAACACTGAAGCTTTCTTT. Amino acid sequence: CASSRDNMNTEAFF. This sequence joins TRBV19 and TRBJ1-1, with a tentative D call TRBD1 (6 bases). V gave up 6 bases and J gave up 0 bases, with 11 bases separating them. The CDR3 covers 14 residues. Germline V gene data show CDR1 as LNHDA and CDR2 as SQIVND (reference sequence). Full variable domain (missing parts from reference TRBV19 and TRBJ1-1): DGGITQSPKYLFRKEGQNVTLSCEQNLNHDAMYWYRQDPGQGLRLIYYSQIVNDFQKGDIAEGYSVSREKKESFPLTVTSAQKNPTAFYLCASSRDNMNTEAFFGQGTRLTVV.

V usage is TRBV3-1 (or the pseudogene TRBV3-2) and J usage is TRBJ1-3; 7 nucleotides line up with TRBD1. Germline CDR1 is LGHDT and CDR2 is YNNKEL (reference sequence). The CDR3 totals 17 residues. The ends lost 1 base at V and 0 bases at J; junction bases unmatched: 6. The CDR3 DNA reads TGTGCCAGCAGCCAAGGCCGGGACAGCTACTCTGGAAACACCATATATTTT. Residues: CASSQGRDSYSGNTIYF.

V is TRBV14 and J is TRBJ2-4; TRBD1 aligns across 10 bases. V trimming: 5 bases; J trimming: 2 bases; junction bases outside the gene matches: 6. The germline CDR1 and CDR2 sequences are SGHDN and FVKESK. This CDR3 is 16 amino acids long. The CDR3 region has the DNA TGTGCCAGCAGCGTGCCGGGACAGGGGCCCAAAAACATTCAGTACTTC. Encoded protein: CASSVPGQGPKNIQYF.

This rearrangement joins TRBV7-9 to TRBJ2-1, with D possibly being TRBD1 (5 bases). The germline V gene has CDR1 SEHNR and CDR2 FQNEAQ (reference sequence). The length of the CDR3 is 12 residues. V gave up 5 bases and J gave up 7 bases, with 9 bases separating them. CDR3 sequence: CASSIQGNEQFF. CDR3 coding DNA: TGTGCCAGCAGCATCCAGGGAAATGAGCAGTTCTTC.

V usage is TRBV7-9 and J usage is TRBJ1-1, with 8 bases aligning to TRBD1. This CDR3 region has 14 residues. Germline V CDR1 and CDR2: SEHNR, FQNEAQ (reference sequence). After removal of 5 bases from V and 4 bases from J, the junction contained 6 bases not matched to a gene. CDR3: CASSQAGTGTEAFF. In nucleotides, the CDR3 is TGTGCCAGCAGCCAGGCCGGGACAGGCACTGAAGCTTTCTTT.

The table lists this clone with a few counts. In nucleotides, the CDR3 is TGTGCCAGCTCACGGGGCGTCGATCAGCCCCAGCATTTT. Protein: CASSRGVDQPQHF. The chain uses TRBV18 and TRBJ1-5; D possibly corresponds to TRBD1 (5 bases). Trimming removed 4 bases from V and 5 bases from J, with 9 bases in between. Germline CDR1 and CDR2: KGHSH and LQKENI. This CDR3 comprises 13 residues.

This clone came up once. J is TRBJ1-3 and V is TRBV18, with D possibly TRBD1 on 5 matching bases. Germline V lookup: CDR1 KGHSH, CDR2 LQKENI. The CDR3 runs 13 residues. V was trimmed by 8 bases and J by 4 bases, leaving 12 bases between them. The CDR3 sequence: CASQLGLGNTIYF. The CDR3 DNA reads as TGTGCCAGCCAACTGGGACTCGGAAACACCATATATTTT.

The CDR3 region has the DNA TGTGCCAGCAGCTTATTTCCCGGCGGGGCCTACAATGAGCAGTTCTTC. It translates to CASSLFPGGAYNEQFF. The J gene is TRBJ2-1, the V gene TRBV7-9, with D maybe TRBD2 (6 bases). Looked up from germline, CDR1 is SEHNR and CDR2 is FQNEAQ (reference sequence). V lost 2 bases to trimming and J lost 2 bases, with 13 bases between them. The CDR3 runs to 16 residues.

This chain joins TRBV18 and TRBJ1-1, with TRBD1 matching 10 bases. The CDR3 consists of 17 residues. Germline CDR1 is KGHSH and CDR2 is LQKENI. Trimming removed 5 bases from V and 0 bases from J; junction bases left unmatched: 9. CDR3 loop: CASSYGQGVSMNTEAFF. The CDR3 nucleotides are TGTGCCAGCTCATACGGACAGGGGGTCTCCATGAACACTGAAGCTTTCTTT.

The chain employs TRBV2 and TRBJ2-7; possible D gene TRBD2, 6 bases. This CDR3 is built from 14 residues. Germline loops: CDR1 SNHLY, CDR2 FYNNEI. Trimming removed 8 bases at V and 0 bases at J, with 14 bases between. The CDR3: CASLKEGLSYEQYF. The CDR3 DNA follows: TGTGCCAGCTTAAAGGAGGGACTCTCCTACGAGCAGTACTTC.